The 26 T cell receptor beta chains presented below share a single source sample, sequenced in a study of T-cell memory formation after mild COVID-19. One entry per CDR3 protein, called by TCRdb with MiXCR from the 5' RACE reads. The table lists 110,000 to 150,000 distinct CDR3 sequences, 20% to 25% of them singletons. The specimen was PBMCs or a T cell subset sorted from them (not recorded which). The receptor source for this set is an adult woman who had mild COVID-19 (a few samples of this study predate the infection). Cell type and time point are not known.

This chain joins TRBV7-8 and TRBJ1-2; a possible D gene is TRBD1 (6 bases). The CDR3 runs to 14 residues. Germline V lookup: CDR1 SGHVS, CDR2 FQNEAQ. V lost 3 bases, J lost 2 bases, and 10 bases lay in between. The CDR3 DNA follows: TGTGCCAGCAGCTTTTACAGGGTGAACTATGGCTACACCTTC. Translating gives CASSFYRVNYGYTF.

V gene TRBV7-9 combines with J gene TRBJ2-5; perhaps TRBD1 as D (5 bases). Trimming shortened V by 6 bases and J by 4 bases, and 21 bases separated the two germline ends. The germline CDR1 and CDR2 sequences are SEHNR and FQNEAQ (reference sequence). This CDR3 comprises 16 residues. This CDR3 is CASSPLQASVPETQYF. Here the CDR3 DNA reads TGTGCCAGCAGTCCTCTACAGGCGTCGGTTCCAGAGACCCAGTACTTC.

The V call is TRBV28, the J call TRBJ2-6, with D possibly matching TRBD1 (6 bases). The CDR3 loop spans 17 amino acids. Trimming pared 5 bases from V and 1 base from J, leaving 15 bases between. CDR1 is MDHEN, CDR2 SYDVKM, per germline. The CDR3 DNA reads TGTGCCAGCAGTGCTAACAGGGAGAAGTCTGGGGCCAACGTCCTGACTTTC. It translates to CASSANREKSGANVLTF.

The chain carries TRBV2 and TRBJ1-1; D gene uncertain. The CDR3 runs 12 residues. Germline-derived CDR1 and CDR2 are SNHLY and FYNNEI. Trimming stripped 6 bases from V and 5 bases from J, with 10 bases between. The CDR3 spells CASSAKTTEAFF. The CDR3 DNA reads TGTGCCAGCAGCGCTAAAACGACTGAAGCTTTCTTT. Full variable domain (rest looked up from reference TRBV2 and TRBJ1-1): EPEVTQTPSHQVTQMGQEVILRCVPISNHLYFYWYRQILGQKVEFLVSFYNNEISEKSEIFDDQFSVERPDGSNFTLKIRSTKLEDSAMYFCASSAKTTEAFFGQGTRLTVV.

This clonotype was observed a handful of times. The chain employs TRBV10-3 and TRBJ1-1; the D is unclear. Deletions cut 10 bases from V and 2 bases from J, with 11 bases between. There are 12 residues in the CDR3. Per the germline V gene, CDR1 is ENHRY and CDR2 is SYGVKD. This CDR3 is CATTEYNTEAFF. CDR3 coding DNA: TGTGCCACCACAGAATACAACACTGAAGCTTTCTTT.

The V and J genes are TRBV4-3 and TRBJ2-7, with 10 nucleotides matching TRBD1. This CDR3 region has 15 residues. From germline, CDR1 is LGHNA and CDR2 YSLEER. V gave up 4 bases and J gave up 4 bases; unmatched junction bases: 7. The CDR3 DNA follows: TGCGCCAGCAGCCCTCTAGACAGGGGGCTATACGAGCAGTACTTC. It encodes CASSPLDRGLYEQYF.

This clonotype was detected only a few times. J is TRBJ2-5 and V is TRBV5-6; D is uncertain. The ends were cut back, 1 base at V and 2 bases at J, with 9 bases in the middle. This CDR3 has 14 residues. In germline, CDR1 is SGHDT, CDR2 YYEEEE. In nucleotides, the CDR3 is TGTGCCAGCAGCTTGTTGCGGCCACAAGAGACCCAGTACTTC. Residues: CASSLLRPQETQYF.

The chain links TRBV11-2 to TRBJ1-4; 11 bases line up with TRBD1. J gave up 8 bases and V 3 bases, and 8 bases lay outside the gene matches. This CDR3 is built from 16 residues. In germline, CDR1 is SGHAT, CDR2 FQNNGV. DNA of the CDR3: TGTGCCAGCAGCTTTCTCGCCGGGACAGGGGGGGAAAAACTGTTTTTT. Amino acids: CASSFLAGTGGEKLFF.

This chain joins TRBV4-1 and TRBJ1-1; a weak D match, TRBD1 (6 bases). Deletions cut 3 bases from V and 1 base from J, with 12 bases between. This CDR3 region has 15 residues. Germline lookup yields CDR1 MGHRA and CDR2 YSYEKL. CDR3: CASSHRGRGNTEAFF. The CDR3, as DNA: TGCGCCAGCAGCCATAGGGGCAGGGGGAACACTGAAGCTTTCTTT.

This clonotype showed up just a few times. The V gene is TRBV7-9, the J gene TRBJ1-1; no clear D. CDR1 and CDR2 from the germline V gene are SEHNR and FQNEAQ (reference sequence). V lost 7 bases and J 3 bases, leaving 12 bases between the germline ends. This CDR3 has 13 amino acids. The CDR3 loop reads CASTRHGDTEAFF. CDR3 in DNA: TGTGCCAGCACCCGGCATGGGGACACTGAAGCTTTCTTT. Looking up the rest from reference TRBV7-9 and TRBJ1-1 gives the full variable domain: DTGVSQNPRHKITKRGQNVTFRCDPISEHNRLYWYRQTLGQGPEFLTYFQNEAQLEKSRLLSDRFSAERPKGSFSTLEIQRTEQGDSAMYLCASTRHGDTEAFFGQGTRLTVV.

This sequence joins TRBV28 and TRBJ2-3; unclear D gene. Germline assignment: CDR1 MDHEN and CDR2 SYDVKM. V was cut by 7 bases and J by 1 base, with 12 bases left in between. The CDR3 has 14 residues. CDR3 sequence (DNA): TGTGCCAGCACCCTGAGCCGCGGCACAGATACGCAGTATTTT. As protein: CASTLSRGTDTQYF.

This chain uses TRBV19 with TRBJ1-2; D remains unclear. Germline loops: CDR1 LNHDA, CDR2 SQIVND (reference sequence). This CDR3 is built from 14 residues. The germline V and J ends were trimmed by 5 bases and 7 bases, with 17 bases remaining between them. This chain's CDR3 is CASSPRVSGFGYTF. DNA for the CDR3: TGTGCCAGTAGTCCGCGGGTATCGGGCTTTGGCTACACCTTC.

CDR3 nucleotide sequence: TGCAGCGTTGGAGGGGAGAAACTATTGAACACTGAAGCTTTCTTT. It specifies CSVGGEKLLNTEAFF. The chain combines TRBV29-1 with TRBJ1-1, with TRBD1 as a possible D gene (5 bases). The length of the CDR3 is 15 residues. Trimming pared 4 bases from V and 0 bases from J, leaving 15 bases between. The germline V gene has CDR1 SQVTM and CDR2 ANQGSEA.

The chain recombines TRBV4-3 with TRBJ2-1, with 10 bases aligning to TRBD1. V lost 1 base, J lost 3 bases, and 0 bases stayed unmatched. The CDR3 spans 15 residues. Germline CDR1 reads LGHNA; CDR2 reads YSLEER. This chain's CDR3 is CASSQGTGGYNEQFF. The CDR3 DNA follows: TGCGCCAGCAGCCAAGGGACAGGGGGCTACAATGAGCAGTTCTTC.

In its sample, this clonotype was seen a few times. The chain joins TRBV4-1 to TRBJ2-5; TRBD2 matches at 9 bases. The CDR3 has 15 residues. Germline loops: CDR1 MGHRA, CDR2 YSYEKL. V dropped 6 bases and J dropped 5; count of bases not matched to a gene: 10. The CDR3 protein is CASRRLLAGLETQYF. CDR3 coding DNA: TGCGCCAGCAGACGGCTGCTAGCGGGGTTGGAGACCCAGTACTTC.

This clonotype was counted between two and nine times. The chain uses TRBV7-6 and TRBJ2-5; 7 bases are shared with TRBD1. Germline assignment: CDR1 SGHVS and CDR2 FNYEAQ. The CDR3 spans 17 residues. V was clipped by 4 bases and J by 4 bases; unmatched bases: 15. The CDR3 bases are TGTGCCAGCAGCTCGCGAGCCGACAGGGCCCTGAGAGAGACCCAGTACTTC. It encodes CASSSRADRALRETQYF.

The J gene is TRBJ2-1, the V gene TRBV7-9, with D perhaps TRBD2 (6 bases). The V and J ends lost 5 bases and 4 bases respectively, with 27 bases between them. This CDR3 spans 19 amino acids. CDR1 is SEHNR and CDR2 is FQNEAQ in the germline V gene (reference sequence). The chain's CDR3 is CASSPKDFAGSDRYNEQFF. In DNA form, the CDR3 reads TGTGCCAGCAGCCCCAAGGACTTCGCGGGGTCAGATCGGTACAATGAGCAGTTCTTC.

This clonotype was seen a few times. V and J are TRBV30 and TRBJ1-1, with D maybe TRBD1 (6 bases). V dropped 2 bases and J dropped 5 bases, with 12 bases sitting between them. The germline gives CDR1 GTSNPN, CDR2 SVGIG (reference sequence). The CDR3 is 13 amino acids. The DNA of the CDR3 is TGTGCCTGGAGTCTAGGGGACAAGACTGAAGCTTTCTTT. This translates into CAWSLGDKTEAFF. The full variable domain, completed using reference TRBV30 and TRBJ1-1, is SQTIHQWPATLVQPVGSPLSLECTVEGTSNPNLYWYRQAAGRGLQLLFYSVGIGQISSEVPQNLSASRPQDRQFILSSKKLLLSDSGFYLCAWSLGDKTEAFFGQGTRLTVV.

V gene TRBV20-1 combines with J gene TRBJ1-6; tentative D call: TRBD1 (5 bases). The CDR3 sequence is 15 residues long. Between the trimmed V and J ends, which lost 8 bases and 0 bases, there was a span of 14 bases. The germline V gene has CDR1 DFQATT and CDR2 SNEGSKA (reference sequence). CDR3 loop: CSFAQGDSYNSPLHF. The CDR3 DNA reads TGCAGTTTCGCCCAGGGTGACTCCTATAATTCACCCCTCCACTTT.

The chain links TRBV11-2 to TRBJ2-1; perhaps TRBD2 as D (6 bases). The V gene's germline CDR1 is SGHAT and CDR2 FQNNGV. Trimming cost V 5 bases and J 3 bases, with 14 bases left between them. The CDR3 spans 15 residues. In nucleotides, the CDR3 is TGTGCCAGCAGCCCTCTTCACGGGGGCTACAATGAGCAGTTCTTC. Translated, it gives CASSPLHGGYNEQFF.

At least ten counts were recorded for this clonotype. CDR3 sequence: CASRGSNEQFF. Written as DNA, the CDR3 is TGCGCCAGCAGGGGAAGCAATGAGCAGTTCTTC. This chain joins TRBV5-1 and TRBJ2-1; D call uncertain. V shed 5 bases and J shed 6 bases, with 6 bases lying between them. The CDR3 is 11 residues long. Germline CDR1 reads SGHRS; CDR2 reads YFSETQ.

The J gene is TRBJ1-1, the V gene TRBV6-5; 7 bases match TRBD1. After removal of 7 bases from V and 0 bases from J, the junction contained 5 bases not matched to a gene. CDR3 length: 14 residues. The V gene's germline CDR1 is MNHEY and CDR2 SVGAGI. The CDR3 DNA is TGTGCCAGCATGGGACAGAACCTGAACACTGAAGCTTTCTTT. Translated, it gives CASMGQNLNTEAFF.

The J gene is TRBJ2-1, the V gene TRBV5-1; D call uncertain. From germline, CDR1 is SGHRS and CDR2 YFSETQ. Deletions cut 0 bases from V and 0 bases from J, with 13 bases between. The CDR3 covers 17 residues. The CDR3 loop is CASSLDYYPDSYNEQFF. Written as DNA, the CDR3 is TGCGCCAGCAGCTTGGATTACTACCCTGACTCCTACAATGAGCAGTTCTTC.

CDR3 residues: CASGTGFSNQPQHF. CDR3 nucleotide sequence: TGTGCCAGCGGGACAGGGTTTAGCAATCAGCCCCAGCATTTT. J is TRBJ1-5 and V is TRBV2; 9 bases agree with TRBD1. The CDR3 spans 14 residues. J was trimmed by 0 bases and V by 8 bases; bases with no gene match: 2. Germline CDR1 SNHLY, CDR2 FYNNEI.

This clonotype appeared a few times. The V call is TRBV5-1, the J call TRBJ1-5; D gene uncertain. Germline V gives CDR1 SGHRS, CDR2 YFSETQ. The CDR3 length is 15 residues. V was pared by 0 bases and J by 1 base, with 8 bases between. CDR3 nucleotide sequence: TGCGCCAGCAGCTTGGAGGGTGCCAGCAATCAGCCCCAGCATTTT. This encodes CASSLEGASNQPQHF.

The chain links TRBV19 to TRBJ2-1, with 9 bases that match TRBD1. CDR1 is LNHDA, CDR2 SQIVND, per germline (reference sequence). CDR3 size: 16 residues. Trimming cost V 2 bases and J 5 bases; bases outside gene matches: 7. CDR3 in DNA: TGTGCCAGTAGTATAACCGGGACAGGGTGGCACAATGAGCAGTTCTTC. Amino acids: CASSITGTGWHNEQFF.